These 15 T cell receptor beta chains came from one sample sequenced in a study of T cells in Graves' hyperthyroidism and ophthalmopathy (dated by TCRdb to the late 2010s). The library was generated by multiplex PCR. These reads were obtained on an Illumina HiSeq 2000. TCR beta CDR3 regions were amplified from RNA transcripts. The TCR CDR3 was subjected to a first round of RT-PCR using the HTBI primer set and the Qiagen OneStep RT-PCR kit. The public reads were run again by TCRdb, first through fastp at Q25 and then through MiXCR, and only productive beta chains were kept. Entries are consolidated by CDR3 protein sequence, retaining the most common genes and DNA. The sample has around 190,000 distinct CDR3 sequences on record, 17% of them singletons. The top ten constitute roughly 49% of the sample. Material for sequencing was blood. These receptors were obtained from a woman aged 45-59 years with Graves' hyperthyroidism.

This clonotype was seen at least ten times. The rearrangement uses TRBV20-1 and TRBJ1-5; D might be TRBD1 (5 bases). Germline V CDR1 and CDR2: DFQATT, SNEGSKA (reference sequence). Trimming took 6 bases from V and 1 from J, leaving 10 bases between them. The CDR3 runs to 13 residues. CDR3 sequence: CSAPGQSNQPQHF. The CDR3 region has the DNA TGCAGTGCCCCGGGGCAGAGCAATCAGCCCCAGCATTTT.

This clonotype was recorded at least ten times. The chain joins TRBV6-1 to TRBJ2-3, with 11 bases that match TRBD1. V was pared by 5 bases and J by 3 bases, with 4 bases of the junction left unmatched. The CDR3 runs to 15 residues. Germline CDR1 and CDR2: MNHNS and SASEGT. The CDR3 bases are TGTGCCAGCAGTTTACGGGACAGGGGGACAGATACGCAGTATTTT. As protein: CASSLRDRGTDTQYF.

V is TRBV6-5 and J is TRBJ1-5, with D hard to call. CDR1 and CDR2 (germline): MNHEY, SVGAGI. The CDR3 consists of 10 residues. V lost 4 bases, J lost 12 bases, and 7 bases lay in between. CDR3 DNA: TGTGCCAGCAGTTCTATTCTCCAGCATTTT. This encodes CASSSILQHF.

This clonotype has a count of ten or more. The chain has TRBV12-3 or TRBV12-4 and TRBJ2-7; the D gene could be TRBD1 or TRBD2 (5 bases each). V lost 5 bases, J lost 3 bases, and 11 bases lay in between. The CDR3 totals 13 residues. CDR3 loop: CASSREGHYEQYF. The CDR3 DNA sequence: TGTGCCAGCAGTCGAGAGGGGCACTACGAGCAGTACTTC.

The chain links TRBV29-1 to TRBJ2-7; D perhaps matches TRBD2 (6 bases). The CDR3 runs to 14 residues. Per germline, CDR1 SQVTM and CDR2 ANQGSEA. V shed 4 bases and J shed 0 bases, with 13 bases lying between them. The CDR3 reads CSVVDPGSSYEQYF. In nucleotides, the CDR3 is TGCAGCGTTGTCGACCCCGGGAGCTCCTACGAGCAGTACTTC.

This clonotype was recorded many times. V gene TRBV20-1 combines with J gene TRBJ1-1; D is unclear. The CDR3 has 15 residues. Trimming removed 0 bases from V and 1 base from J, with 12 bases in between. Germline CDR1 DFQATT, CDR2 SNEGSKA (reference sequence). The CDR3 loop is CSARDLLRQNTEAFF. As DNA, the CDR3 is TGCAGTGCTAGAGATCTACTTAGACAGAACACTGAAGCTTTCTTT.

This clonotype has a count of ten or more. The chain employs TRBV12-3 or TRBV12-4 and TRBJ1-1, with D possibly being TRBD1 (6 bases). CDR3 size: 14 residues. Trimming shortened V by 4 bases and J by 0 bases, and 9 bases separated the two germline ends. CDR3 DNA sequence: TGTGCCAGCAGTTGGGACACCATGAACACTGAAGCTTTCTTT. Amino acids: CASSWDTMNTEAFF.

This clonotype was observed at least ten times. V and J are TRBV7-2 and TRBJ2-2; 9 bases are shared with TRBD2. Germline loops: CDR1 SGHTA, CDR2 FQGNSA. There are 16 residues in the CDR3. With 1 base clipped from V and 5 bases from J, the junction kept 5 bases outside the gene matches. CDR3: CASSLVPSGATGELFF. The CDR3, as DNA: TGTGCCAGCAGCTTAGTGCCTAGCGGGGCAACCGGGGAGCTGTTTTTT. The full variable domain, rest sourced from reference TRBV7-2 and TRBJ2-2, is GAGVSQSPSNKVTEKGKDVELRCDPISGHTALYWYRQSLGQGLEFLIYFQGNSAPDKSGLPSDRFSAERTGGSVSTLTIQRTQQEDSAVYLCASSLVPSGATGELFFGEGSRLTVL.

The chain carries TRBV14 and TRBJ2-1; D may be TRBD1 or TRBD2 (6 bases each). Trimming shortened V by 0 bases and J by 9 bases, and 18 bases separated the two germline ends. This CDR3 has 16 residues. Germline V gene lookup returns CDR1 SGHDN and CDR2 FVKESK. The CDR3 sequence is CASSQDFWGARCEQFF. Written as DNA, the CDR3 is TGTGCCAGCAGCCAAGATTTTTGGGGGGCGCGGTGTGAGCAGTTCTTC. Full variable domain (missing parts from reference TRBV14 and TRBJ2-1): EAGVTQFPSHSVIEKGQTVTLRCDPISGHDNLYWYRRVMGKEIKFLLHFVKESKQDESGMPNNRFLAERTGGTYSTLKVQPAELEDSGVYFCASSQDFWGARCEQFFGPGTRLTVL.

This clonotype was picked up a small number of times. DNA for the CDR3: TGTGCCAGCAGTTTAGCAGGGCCTGGAAACTATGGCTACACCTTC. It yields the protein CASSLAGPGNYGYTF. This sequence joins TRBV27 and TRBJ1-2; D may be TRBD1 (5 bases). V dropped 2 bases and J dropped 2 bases, with 12 bases sitting between them. This CDR3 is 15 amino acids long. Germline V gene lookup returns CDR1 MNHEY and CDR2 SMNVEV (reference sequence).

This clonotype was seen ten or more times. This rearrangement joins TRBV6-1 to TRBJ1-1; 7 bases agree with TRBD1. V was clipped by 1 base and J by 1 base; unmatched bases: 0. The CDR3 length is 14 residues. Germline values: CDR1 MNHNS, CDR2 SASEGT. The DNA of the CDR3 is TGTGCCAGCAGTGAAGGACAGGGGAACACTGAAGCTTTCTTT. Protein product: CASSEGQGNTEAFF.

V usage is TRBV6-5 and J usage is TRBJ1-5; D gene unclear. Trimming removed 3 bases at V and 0 bases at J, with 9 bases between. CDR3 size: 15 residues. CDR1 and CDR2 from the germline V gene are MNHEY and SVGAGI. Here the CDR3 reads CASSYTAYSNQPQHF. In DNA form, the CDR3 reads TGTGCCAGCAGTTATACGGCCTATAGCAATCAGCCCCAGCATTTT.

The chain has TRBV27 and TRBJ1-5; D is unclear. This CDR3 region has 15 residues. Germline V gene sequence: CDR1 MNHEY, CDR2 SMNVEV (reference sequence). V lost 2 bases, J lost 1 base, and 9 bases lay in between. The CDR3 protein is CASSLMESSNQPQHF. DNA for the CDR3: TGTGCCAGCAGTTTAATGGAGTCGAGCAATCAGCCCCAGCATTTT.

This clonotype showed up many times. The gene calls are TRBV18 and TRBJ2-3; TRBD2 matches at 11 bases. Germline assignment: CDR1 KGHSH and CDR2 LQKENI. J lost 2 bases, V lost 4 bases, and 5 bases had no gene match. The CDR3 sequence is 16 residues long. CDR3 residues: CASSRGTSGLTDTQYF. DNA of the CDR3: TGTGCCAGCTCACGAGGGACTAGCGGACTCACAGATACGCAGTATTTT.

The table lists this clonotype with a few counts. The chain joins TRBV19 to TRBJ1-5; 10 bases match TRBD1. The CDR3 has 14 amino acids. The junction had 6 bases not matched to a gene; V was cut back by 7 bases and J by 6 bases. The germline V gene encodes CDR1 LNHDA and CDR2 SQIVND (reference sequence). This CDR3 reads CASNRDRGSQPQHF. The CDR3 DNA reads TGTGCCAGTAACCGGGACAGGGGCAGTCAGCCCCAGCATTTT.